The clone carrying this T cell receptor (beta chain) turned up a few times. TCRdb reanalysed the RT-PCR reads using MiXCR and keeps one entry per CDR3 protein. The sample lists a few hundred thousand distinct CDR3 sequences; around 10% were seen once. This sample was taken from a study of response to subunit inactivated influenza vaccine. The germline gives CDR1 SGHKS, CDR2 YYEKEE (reference sequence). This CDR3 spans 16 amino acids. The ends were cut back, 2 bases at V and 0 bases at J, with 12 bases in the middle. The same sample was also used in a study of T cells expressing NK-cell markers. That paper adds: As the method of synthesis, 5'RACE template switching with UMIs yielded TCR beta cDNA. The dominant NKG2C+ clonotypes represented about 1.0-8% of CD8+ T cells in six donors. Whether the expanded NKG2C+ T cell clones recognized HCMV remained unclear.

V is TRBV5-5 and J is TRBJ2-1; tentative D call: TRBD2 (5 bases). The specimen comprised PBMCs from blood, sampled on the day of vaccination. The clonotype comes from a man aged 45 to 65 who received an inactivated influenza vaccine. The CDR3 reads CASSFLSGSSYNEQFF. In nucleotides, the CDR3 is TGTGCCAGCAGCTTTTTGTCGGGGAGCTCCTACAATGAGCAGTTCTTC.